This TCR beta chain was captured in a study of blood T cell repertoires in COVID-19. Trimming removed 5 bases from V and 5 bases from J, with 12 bases in between. The CDR3 runs 13 residues. From germline, CDR1 is SGHVS and CDR2 FQNEAQ. The assay was immunoSEQ multiplex PCR, and TCRdb's table has in-frame clones only and misses some. This table has over 250,000 clones, less than 90% appearing once. The TCR was taken from a human donor in a cohort sampled during active COVID-19. Source material: peripheral blood. The chain uses TRBV7-8 and TRBJ2-5, with a weak D call TRBD2 (6 bases). This CDR3 is CASSHPGGETQYF. DNA of the CDR3: TGTGCCAGCAGCCACCCCGGAGGGGAGACCCAGTACTTC. The full variable domain, completed using reference TRBV7-8 and TRBJ2-5, is GAGVSQSPRYKVAKRGQDVALRCDPISGHVSLFWYQQALGQGPEFLTYFQNEAQLDKSGLPSDRFFAERPEGSVSTLKIQRTQQEDSAVYLCASSHPGGETQYFGPGTRLLVL.